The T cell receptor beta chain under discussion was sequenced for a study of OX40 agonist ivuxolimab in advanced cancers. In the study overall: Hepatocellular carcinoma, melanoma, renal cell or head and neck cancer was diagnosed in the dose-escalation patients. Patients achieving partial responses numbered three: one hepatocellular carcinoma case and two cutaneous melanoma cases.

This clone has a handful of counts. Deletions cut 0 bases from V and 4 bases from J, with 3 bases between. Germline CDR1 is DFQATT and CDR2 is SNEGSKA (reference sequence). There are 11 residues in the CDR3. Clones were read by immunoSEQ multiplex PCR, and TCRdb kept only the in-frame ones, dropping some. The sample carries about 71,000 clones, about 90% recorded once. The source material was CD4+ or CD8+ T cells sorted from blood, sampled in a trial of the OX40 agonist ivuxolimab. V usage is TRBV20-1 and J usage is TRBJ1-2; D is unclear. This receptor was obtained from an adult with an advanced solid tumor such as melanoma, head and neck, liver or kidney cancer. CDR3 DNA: TGCAGTGCTAGAGACATCTATGGCTACACCTTC. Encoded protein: CSARDIYGYTF.